The 18 T cell receptor beta chains reported below all come from one sample, sequenced in a study of cytomegalovirus exposure and HLA in healthy donors. The primer mix had 60 Vbeta and 13 Jbeta primers. TCRdb's copy holds only in-frame clones and misses some; the assay was immunoSEQ multiplex PCR. The repertoire includes tens of thousands of clones, around 80% of them detected once, and roughly 2% sits in the top ten. The source material was PBMCs. The receptors stem from a man in his late teens or twenties in good health and CMV-seronegative.

This clone appeared a single time. The V gene is TRBV5-4, the J gene TRBJ1-1; D may be TRBD1 (6 bases). From germline, CDR1 is SGHNT and CDR2 YYREEE (reference sequence). The V and J ends lost 3 bases and 5 bases respectively, with 14 bases between them. The CDR3 has 14 amino acids. CDR3 DNA: TGTGCCAGCAGCTCTGCAGGGGTTTGGACTGAAGCTTTCTTT. It yields the protein CASSSAGVWTEAFF. The variable domain in full, with the rest retrieved from reference TRBV5-4 and TRBJ1-1, is ETGVTQSPTHLIKTRGQQVTLRCSSQSGHNTVSWYQQALGQGPQFIFQYYREEENGRGNFPPRFSGLQFPNYSSELNVNALELDDSALYLCASSSAGVWTEAFFGQGTRLTVV.

The chain couples TRBV19 to TRBJ1-2, with D unresolved. The V and J ends lost 3 bases and 8 bases respectively, with 19 bases between them. This CDR3 spans 15 amino acids. Germline V lookup: CDR1 LNHDA, CDR2 SQIVND (reference sequence). The CDR3 is CASSMNGRAGGGYTF. In DNA, the CDR3 is TGTGCCAGTAGTATGAATGGGCGGGCAGGCGGCGGCTACACCTTC. The full variable domain, completed using reference TRBV19 and TRBJ1-2, is DGGITQSPKYLFRKEGQNVTLSCEQNLNHDAMYWYRQDPGQGLRLIYYSQIVNDFQKGDIAEGYSVSREKKESFPLTVTSAQKNPTAFYLCASSMNGRAGGGYTFGSGTRLTVV.

The chain's CDR3 is CSVALQKPTEAFF. CDR3 in DNA: TGCAGCGTTGCCTTACAGAAACCAACTGAAGCTTTCTTT. The gene calls are TRBV29-1 and TRBJ1-1; unclear D gene. V was clipped by 4 bases and J by 5 bases, with 14 bases between them. The V gene's germline CDR1 is SQVTM and CDR2 ANQGSEA. The CDR3 sequence is 13 residues long.

V gene TRBV5-1 combines with J gene TRBJ2-5; D ambiguous. CDR1 is SGHRS and CDR2 is YFSETQ in the germline V gene. The V and J ends lost 0 bases and 4 bases respectively, with 13 bases between them. The CDR3 length is 15 residues. In DNA form, the CDR3 reads TGCGCCAGCAGCTTGGGTTCTAGTGGTAGAGAGACCCAGTACTTC. Translation gives CASSLGSSGRETQYF.

The rearrangement uses TRBV28 and TRBJ1-4; 7 bases match TRBD1. J was trimmed by 3 bases and V by 7 bases; bases with no gene match: 5. Germline lookup yields CDR1 MDHEN and CDR2 SYDVKM. CDR3 length: 14 residues. This CDR3 reads CASNSGQPNEKLFF. DNA of the CDR3: TGTGCCAGCAATTCGGGACAGCCTAATGAAAAACTGTTTTTT.

The chain employs TRBV19 and TRBJ2-2, with D maybe TRBD1 (6 bases). The CDR3 has 16 residues. V lost 7 bases to trimming and J lost 1 base, with 16 bases between them. CDR1 LNHDA and CDR2 SQIVND come from the germline V gene (reference sequence). The CDR3 region has the DNA TGTGCCAGTAAAACCGAAAGGGACATGAACACCGGGGAGCTGTTTTTT. Protein: CASKTERDMNTGELFF.

Only a few counts were recorded for this clone. The chain combines TRBV19 with TRBJ2-2; 10 nucleotides match TRBD2. This CDR3 region has 15 residues. The V segment lost 3 bases and the J segment 5 bases; nucleotides outside the gene matches: 3. CDR1 LNHDA and CDR2 SQIVND come from the germline V gene (reference sequence). The CDR3 DNA follows: TGTGCCAGTAGTATGGTACTAGCGGGGACCGGGGAGCTGTTTTTT. Amino acids: CASSMVLAGTGELFF.

This clone was detected a few times. The chain employs TRBV5-1 and TRBJ2-7; D is possibly TRBD1 (6 bases). The V gene lost 6 bases and the J gene lost 0 bases, with 13 bases spanning the gap. The CDR3 is 14 residues long. Germline CDR1 and CDR2: SGHRS and YFSETQ. The CDR3 bases are TGCGCCAGCAACCAAGGGGGTAGCTCCTACGAGCAGTACTTC. This codes for CASNQGGSSYEQYF.

This chain connects TRBV11-3 to TRBJ2-5, with TRBD2 as a possible D gene (6 bases). V shed 3 bases and J shed 2 bases, with 10 bases lying between them. CDR3 length: 14 residues. The germline gives CDR1 SGHNT, CDR2 YENEEA. CDR3 bases: TGTGCCAGCAGCTTTGGTGGGGGGCAAGAGACCCAGTACTTC. It encodes CASSFGGGQETQYF.

V is TRBV6-5 and J is TRBJ1-6; 7 nucleotides match TRBD1. The germline CDR1 and CDR2 sequences are MNHEY and SVGAGI. Germline trimming cut 4 bases from V and 8 bases from J; bases unmatched to any gene: 5. This CDR3 is built from 14 residues. The CDR3 sequence: CASSSTGPHSPLHF. The CDR3 bases are TGTGCCAGCAGTTCGACAGGGCCGCATTCACCCCTCCACTTT.

The V call is TRBV5-6, the J call TRBJ1-5, with D maybe TRBD1 (6 bases). V lost 2 bases and J 0 bases, leaving 9 bases between the germline ends. There are 15 residues in the CDR3. The V gene's germline CDR1 is SGHDT and CDR2 YYEEEE. CDR3 in amino acids: CASSFRGISNQPQHF. As DNA, the CDR3 is TGTGCCAGCAGCTTCAGGGGAATTAGCAATCAGCCCCAGCATTTT.

The gene calls are TRBV7-2 and TRBJ1-5; TRBD1 agrees at 8 bases. The germline CDR1 and CDR2 sequences are SGHTA and FQGNSA. The CDR3 has 15 amino acids. Trimming at V came to 1 base and at J to 2 bases, leaving 1 base not matched to a gene. CDR3 protein: CASSLEGQGNQPQHF. The CDR3 nucleotides read TGTGCCAGCAGCTTAGAGGGACAGGGCAATCAGCCCCAGCATTTT.

The rearrangement links TRBV5-6 to TRBJ1-2, with 8 bases lining up with TRBD1. Germline CDR1 and CDR2: SGHDT and YYEEEE. The trim removed 4 bases at V and 1 base at J, leaving 3 bases unmatched. The CDR3 is 14 residues long. The CDR3 sequence is CASSLGQDNYGYTF. The CDR3 DNA follows: TGTGCCAGCAGCCTGGGACAGGATAACTATGGCTACACCTTC.

The chain couples TRBV30 to TRBJ2-5; 11 nucleotides agree with TRBD1. The CDR3 spans 17 residues. Germline CDR1 GTSNPN, CDR2 SVGIG (reference sequence). V was pared by 3 bases and J by 2 bases, with 11 bases of the junction left unmatched. In nucleotides, the CDR3 is TGTGCCTGGAGCCCAGGGTGGACAGGGGGCTCGCAAGAGACCCAGTACTTC. Translating gives CAWSPGWTGGSQETQYF. Filled out from reference TRBV30 and TRBJ2-5, the complete variable domain reads SQTIHQWPATLVQPVGSPLSLECTVEGTSNPNLYWYRQAAGRGLQLLFYSVGIGQISSEVPQNLSASRPQDRQFILSSKKLLLSDSGFYLCAWSPGWTGGSQETQYFGPGTRLLVL.

This chain connects TRBV9 to TRBJ1-2; 10 bases align to TRBD1. V shed 3 bases and J 4 bases; nucleotides not matched to a gene: 9. The CDR3 is 16 amino acids. Germline V gene sequence: CDR1 SGDLS, CDR2 YYNGEE. CDR3 sequence reads: CASSAGQGLSVYGYTF. As DNA, the CDR3 is TGTGCCAGCAGCGCGGGACAGGGGCTCTCGGTCTATGGCTACACCTTC.

This chain links TRBV20-1 with TRBJ2-5; D not certain. Trimming shortened V by 4 bases and J by 7 bases, and 10 bases separated the two germline ends. This CDR3 contains 11 residues. Germline V lookup: CDR1 DFQATT, CDR2 SNEGSKA (reference sequence). DNA for the CDR3: TGCAGTGCTATGACCCCGGGGACCCAGTACTTC. Residues: CSAMTPGTQYF.

The CDR3 loop reads CASFNQVYGYTF. The CDR3 nucleotides read TGTGCCAGCTTCAACCAGGTCTATGGCTACACCTTC. The V and J genes are TRBV27 and TRBJ1-2; unclear D gene. There are 12 residues in the CDR3. Germline CDR1 MNHEY, CDR2 SMNVEV (reference sequence). The V end lost 8 bases, the J end lost 4 bases, and 11 bases lay between the germline ends.

The chain uses TRBV7-2 and TRBJ2-5; no reliable D call. This CDR3 has 15 residues. Trimming removed 1 base at V and 9 bases at J, with 18 bases between. Germline-derived CDR1 and CDR2 are SGHTA and FQGNSA. CDR3 in DNA: TGTGCCAGCAGCTTAGGGTTACTGCGGCAATGGCCCCAGTACTTC. It codes for CASSLGLLRQWPQYF.